The entry below gives a single T cell receptor (beta chain) sequence along with its context. The data were obtained in a study of T cell responses to AZD1222 COVID-19 vaccine. TCRdb's table, derived via immunoSEQ multiplex PCR, lists solely in-frame clones and lacks some. The sample has approximately 89,000 clones; about 90% are singletons. V shed 5 bases, J shed 6 bases, and the junction held 6 bases outside the gene matches. The germline CDR1 and CDR2 sequences are MNHEY and SVGEGT. The CDR3 extends over 14 amino acids. The sample was peripheral blood, taken 28 days after the second AZD1222 dose. The chain employs TRBV6-2 or TRBV6-3 and TRBJ1-5; 8 bases agree with TRBD1. The receptor's source is an adult who received the AZD1222 COVID-19 vaccine. CDR3 amino acids: CASSPTGEGQPQHF. In nucleotides, the CDR3 is TGTGCCAGCAGTCCGACAGGGGAGGGTCAGCCCCAGCATTTT.